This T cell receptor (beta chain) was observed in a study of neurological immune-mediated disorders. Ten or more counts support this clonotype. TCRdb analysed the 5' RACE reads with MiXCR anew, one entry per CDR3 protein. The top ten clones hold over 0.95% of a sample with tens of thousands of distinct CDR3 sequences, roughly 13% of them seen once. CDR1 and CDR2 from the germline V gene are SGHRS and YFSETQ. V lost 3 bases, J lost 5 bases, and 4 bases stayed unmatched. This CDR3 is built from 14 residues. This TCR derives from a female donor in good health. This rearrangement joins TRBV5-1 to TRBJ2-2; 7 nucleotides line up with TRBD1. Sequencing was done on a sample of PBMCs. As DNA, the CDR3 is TGCGCCAGCAGCTACTCAGGGGGTACCGGGGAGCTGTTTTTT. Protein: CASSYSGGTGELFF.